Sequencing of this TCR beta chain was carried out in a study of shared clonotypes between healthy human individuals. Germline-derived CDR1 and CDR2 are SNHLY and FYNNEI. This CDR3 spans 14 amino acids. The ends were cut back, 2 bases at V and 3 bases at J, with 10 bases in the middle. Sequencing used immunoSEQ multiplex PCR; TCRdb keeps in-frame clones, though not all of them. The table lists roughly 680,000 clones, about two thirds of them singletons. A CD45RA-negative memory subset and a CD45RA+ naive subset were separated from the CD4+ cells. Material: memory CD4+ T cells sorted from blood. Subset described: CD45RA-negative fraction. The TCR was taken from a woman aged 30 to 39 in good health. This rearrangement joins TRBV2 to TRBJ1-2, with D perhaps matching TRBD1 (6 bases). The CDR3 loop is CASSEHQGYYGYTF. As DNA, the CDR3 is TGTGCCAGCAGTGAACACCAGGGGTACTATGGCTACACCTTC.